The 20 T cell receptor beta chains listed next were all sequenced from one sample in a study of Ad26.COV2.S vaccination and SARS-CoV-2 variants. Here immunoSEQ multiplex PCR was the method, and the copy in TCRdb shows in-frame clones only, minus some. The sample yields roughly 460,000 clones, 70% to 90% seen once. Treatment described: some 19 received Ad26.COV2.S at low or high dose, single or two shots; about 5 received placebo; per-sample allocation not given. Sampling happened 63 days after the first vaccine or placebo injection. Sequenced here: peripheral blood, sampled in a trial of Ad26.COV2.S vaccine versus placebo. These receptors all come from a person aged 18-65 years who received the Ad26.COV2.S COVID-19 vaccine or a placebo.

The chain links TRBV11-3 to TRBJ2-1; D possibly corresponds to TRBD2 (6 bases). The CDR3 totals 13 residues. Trimming took off 1 base at V and 8 bases at J, with 9 bases between the two ends. Looked up from germline, CDR1 is SGHNT and CDR2 is YENEEA. DNA for the CDR3: TGTGCCAGCAGCTTAGGGGGGGTGGATGAGCAGTTCTTC. Translated, it gives CASSLGGVDEQFF.

The chain carries TRBV14 and TRBJ1-4; a weak D match, TRBD1 (5 bases). Germline CDR1 and CDR2: SGHDN and FVKESK. Trimming took 3 bases from V and 7 from J, leaving 27 bases between them. The CDR3 contains 19 residues. The CDR3 loop is CASSHLLGSRDGGGEKLFF. In DNA form, the CDR3 reads TGTGCCAGCAGCCACCTTCTTGGCTCCCGAGATGGTGGGGGTGAAAAACTGTTTTTT.

This chain uses TRBV18 with TRBJ2-1; no definite D call. Germline CDR1 reads KGHSH; CDR2 reads LQKENI. This CDR3 is built from 15 residues. V was trimmed by 2 bases and J by 3 bases, leaving 11 bases between them. DNA of the CDR3: TGTGCCAGCTCACCAGCAGGAGTGGGCTACAATGAGCAGTTCTTC. Amino acids: CASSPAGVGYNEQFF. Filled out from reference TRBV18 and TRBJ2-1, the complete variable domain reads NAGVMQNPRHLVRRRGQEARLRCSPMKGHSHVYWYRQLPEEGLKFMVYLQKENIIDESGMPKERFSAEFPKEGPSILRIQQVVRGDSAAYFCASSPAGVGYNEQFFGPGTRLTVL.

The chain couples TRBV29-1 to TRBJ1-1, with D possibly matching TRBD1 (5 bases). Trimming shortened V by 7 bases and J by 3 bases, and 12 bases separated the two germline ends. Germline loops: CDR1 SQVTM, CDR2 ANQGSEA. The CDR3 has 12 residues. In nucleotides, the CDR3 is TGCAGCGCCGCGAGGGGATACACTGAAGCTTTCTTT. Its translation is CSAARGYTEAFF.

The CDR3 loop is CSARRGQAPYEQYF. The CDR3 DNA reads as TGCAGCGCCCGCCGTGGTCAGGCCCCATACGAGCAGTACTTC. The chain has TRBV29-1 and TRBJ2-7; no clear D gene. The germline V gene has CDR1 SQVTM and CDR2 ANQGSEA. The CDR3 is made up of 14 amino acids. The V end was cut by 7 bases, the J end by 4 bases, with 20 bases between.

The V gene is TRBV30, the J gene TRBJ1-5, with a tentative D call TRBD1 (6 bases). CDR1 is GTSNPN and CDR2 is SVGIG in the germline V gene (reference sequence). CDR3 size: 16 residues. V was trimmed by 4 bases and J by 0 bases, leaving 16 bases between them. CDR3 bases: TGTGCCTGGACAACGGCGGGAGGGGGTAGCAATCAGCCCCAGCATTTT. Protein sequence: CAWTTAGGGSNQPQHF.

The DNA of the CDR3 is TGTGCCACCAGTGATCCTGGAGGAGGAGGTATTGACACAGATACGCAGTATTTT. This gives the protein CATSDPGGGGIDTDTQYF. The rearrangement uses TRBV24-1 and TRBJ2-3; tentatively, D is TRBD2 (5 bases). Trimming took 3 bases from V and 2 from J, leaving 20 bases between them. The germline V gene has CDR1 KGHDR and CDR2 SFDVKD. This CDR3 comprises 18 residues.

V is TRBV28 and J is TRBJ1-5; no reliable D call. V dropped 8 bases and J dropped 7 bases, with 12 bases sitting between them. Germline CDR1 is MDHEN and CDR2 is SYDVKM. The CDR3 loop spans 12 amino acids. This chain's CDR3 is CASSVRNQPQHF. The CDR3 DNA is TGTGCCAGCTCGGTCCGGAACCAGCCCCAGCATTTT. Full variable domain (outside the CDR3, taken from reference TRBV28 and TRBJ1-5): DVKVTQSSRYLVKRTGEKVFLECVQDMDHENMFWYRQDPGLGLRLIYFSYDVKMKEKGDIPEGYSVSREKKERFSLILESASTNQTSMYLCASSVRNQPQHFGDGTRLSIL.

The CDR3 nucleotides read TGTGCCAGCACCCGAGCGGGAGTTCGCACAGATACGCAGTATTTT. It translates to CASTRAGVRTDTQYF. The chain links TRBV27 to TRBJ2-3, with 8 nucleotides matching TRBD2. The V gene end was trimmed by 7 bases and the J gene end by 1 base; junction bases not matched to a gene: 7. The CDR3 loop spans 15 amino acids. Germline V gives CDR1 MNHEY, CDR2 SMNVEV (reference sequence).

This clone was counted between two and nine times. The V and J genes are TRBV7-9 and TRBJ2-2, with TRBD1 identical over 9 bases. With V trimmed by 4 bases and J by 9 bases, 9 bases remained unmatched. This CDR3 spans 15 amino acids. CDR1 is SEHNR and CDR2 is FQNEAQ in the germline V gene (reference sequence). The CDR3, as DNA: TGTGCCAGCAGCTCCGGACAGGGGATATCATGGGAGCTGTTTTTT. It yields the protein CASSSGQGISWELFF.

This clone was recorded only once. This chain's CDR3 is CASSVEGSTNEKLFF. CDR3 bases: TGTGCCAGCAGCGTTGAGGGGTCCACTAATGAAAAACTGTTTTTT. The chain joins TRBV9 to TRBJ1-4; a possible D gene is TRBD1 (5 bases). Germline CDR1 and CDR2: SGDLS and YYNGEE. The CDR3 is 15 amino acids. Trimming pared 2 bases from V and 2 bases from J, leaving 10 bases between.

This clone was detected a few times. V and J are TRBV2 and TRBJ1-2, with TRBD1 matching over 7 bases. V shed 6 bases, J shed 6 bases, and the junction held 10 bases outside the gene matches. The CDR3 spans 14 residues. CDR1 and CDR2 (germline): SNHLY, FYNNEI. CDR3 sequence: CASSVHGQANGYTF. The CDR3 bases are TGTGCCAGCAGCGTCCATGGACAGGCAAATGGCTACACCTTC. The variable domain in full, completed from reference TRBV2 and TRBJ1-2, reads EPEVTQTPSHQVTQMGQEVILRCVPISNHLYFYWYRQILGQKVEFLVSFYNNEISEKSEIFDDQFSVERPDGSNFTLKIRSTKLEDSAMYFCASSVHGQANGYTFGSGTRLTVV.

The rearrangement joins TRBV19 to TRBJ1-5; D uncertain. There are 14 residues in the CDR3. Germline V gene lookup returns CDR1 LNHDA and CDR2 SQIVND (reference sequence). V was shortened by 4 bases and J by 0 bases, with 7 bases between the two germline ends. In DNA form, the CDR3 reads TGTGCCAGTAGTAGGACTCATAGCAATCAGCCCCAGCATTTT. Encoded protein: CASSRTHSNQPQHF.

V is TRBV29-1 and J is TRBJ2-1, with no clear D. The germline V gene has CDR1 SQVTM and CDR2 ANQGSEA. The CDR3 contains 11 residues. V lost 3 bases and J 10 bases, leaving 10 bases between the germline ends. The CDR3 protein is CSVDLRYEQFF. CDR3 in DNA: TGCAGCGTTGATCTTAGGTACGAGCAGTTCTTC.

The chain recombines TRBV6-1 with TRBJ1-5; possibly TRBD1 for D (5 bases). The V gene's germline CDR1 is MNHNS and CDR2 SASEGT. CDR3 length equals 20 residues. V was pared by 4 bases and J by 0 bases, with 25 bases between. In DNA, the CDR3 is TGTGCCAGCAGTGGTATTAAAGTCGGGACGGCGACATATAGCAATCAGCCCCAGCATTTT. This translates into CASSGIKVGTATYSNQPQHF.

This chain's CDR3 is CATSKVRPGELFF. In DNA form, the CDR3 reads TGTGCCACCAGCAAAGTACGACCCGGGGAGCTGTTTTTT. This chain uses TRBV15 with TRBJ2-2; D not resolved. This CDR3 is 13 amino acids long. V lost 4 bases and J 6 bases, leaving 9 bases between the germline ends. Germline CDR1 reads LNHNV; CDR2 reads YYDKDF (reference sequence).

V usage is TRBV27 and J usage is TRBJ1-2; D is possibly TRBD1 (5 bases). V lost 2 bases and J 6 bases, leaving 19 bases between the germline ends. CDR3 size: 16 residues. The germline CDR1 and CDR2 sequences are MNHEY and SMNVEV (reference sequence). Here the CDR3 reads CASSLVFGGIYHGYTF. The DNA of the CDR3 is TGTGCCAGCAGTTTAGTCTTCGGGGGGATTTATCATGGCTACACCTTC.

This clone was found many times. The CDR3 DNA reads TGTGCCAGCAGCTTTAACGCCCCGGGGGCGATTAACTATGGCTACACCTTC. This sequence encodes CASSFNAPGAINYGYTF. V is TRBV7-9 and J is TRBJ1-2, with a weak D call TRBD1 (6 bases). Trimming cost V 3 bases and J 1 base, with 18 bases left between them. CDR3 length: 17 residues. From germline, CDR1 is SEHNR and CDR2 FQNEAQ (reference sequence).

The V call is TRBV30, the J call TRBJ2-1, with 7 bases aligning to TRBD2. Germline V lookup: CDR1 GTSNPN, CDR2 SVGIG (reference sequence). The length of the CDR3 is 14 residues. After removal of 4 bases from V and 0 bases from J, the junction contained 3 bases not matched to a gene. DNA for the CDR3: TGTGCCTGGATGGGAGGGAACTCCTACAATGAGCAGTTCTTC. Protein: CAWMGGNSYNEQFF.

V is TRBV30 and J is TRBJ2-7; 8 bases line up with TRBD2. Unmatched junction bases numbered 5, after V lost 5 bases and J lost 2 bases. Germline CDR1 reads GTSNPN; CDR2 reads SVGIG (reference sequence). The length of the CDR3 is 13 residues. CDR3 nucleotides: TGTGCCTGGGAACGGGGGGGGACCTACGAGCAGTACTTC. Amino acid sequence: CAWERGGTYEQYF.